The 22 T cell receptor beta chains below all came from one sample that was sequenced in a study of technical replicates of blood from a handful of donors. Here immunoSEQ multiplex PCR was the method, and the copy in TCRdb shows in-frame clones only, minus some. The table shows approximately 99,000 clones, with roughly 96% occurring only once. The sample taken for sequencing was T cells isolated from PBMCs. Receptors were obtained from a human donor in good health.

CDR3 region: CASSRLGRGYEQYF. The CDR3 nucleotides read TGCGCCAGCAGCCGGTTAGGCCGGGGATACGAGCAGTACTTC. The V and J genes are TRBV5-1 and TRBJ2-7; D is possibly TRBD2 (5 bases). The CDR3 is 14 amino acids. The V end lost 4 bases, the J end lost 4 bases, and 15 bases lay between the germline ends. The germline gives CDR1 SGHRS, CDR2 YFSETQ.

This chain joins TRBV7-6 and TRBJ2-5; maybe TRBD2 (6 bases). The length of the CDR3 is 14 residues. Trimming took 3 bases from V and 2 from J, leaving 10 bases between them. The V gene's germline CDR1 is SGHVS and CDR2 FNYEAQ. The CDR3 DNA is TGTGCCAGCAGCTTGGGACTGATACAAGAGACCCAGTACTTC. It codes for CASSLGLIQETQYF. Looking up the rest from reference TRBV7-6 and TRBJ2-5 gives the full variable domain: GAGVSQSPRYKVTKRGQDVALRCDPISGHVSLYWYRQALGQGPEFLTYFNYEAQQDKSGLPNDRFSAERPEGSISTLTIQRTEQRDSAMYRCASSLGLIQETQYFGPGTRLLVL.

The chain couples TRBV28 to TRBJ2-7; unclear D gene. Germline CDR1 reads MDHEN; CDR2 reads SYDVKM. V was trimmed by 5 bases and J by 2 bases, leaving 16 bases between them. The CDR3 consists of 15 residues. As DNA, the CDR3 is TGTGCCAGCAGTCAACTAACACCGCCAACCTACGAGCAGTACTTC. Its protein is CASSQLTPPTYEQYF.

The J gene is TRBJ2-1, the V gene TRBV7-9; maybe TRBD2 (9 bases). CDR1 is SEHNR, CDR2 FQNEAQ, per germline (reference sequence). This CDR3 has 19 amino acids. V lost 4 bases and J lost 1, with 23 bases in between. For the CDR3, the DNA is TGTGCCAGCAGCTACCAGGGGGCGAGGCTAGCGGGGTCCTACAATGAGCAGTTCTTC. This sequence encodes CASSYQGARLAGSYNEQFF.

The V call is TRBV6-5, the J call TRBJ2-7; maybe TRBD1 (6 bases). This CDR3 has 13 amino acids. V lost 4 bases to trimming and J lost 4 bases, with 11 bases between them. Germline loops: CDR1 MNHEY, CDR2 SVGAGI. The CDR3 loop is CASSLGGPYEQYF. The CDR3 coding sequence is TGTGCCAGCAGTTTAGGGGGACCTTACGAGCAGTACTTC.

This clone was seen just once. The chain has TRBV6-5 and TRBJ2-7; 8 nucleotides align to TRBD2. Per germline, CDR1 MNHEY and CDR2 SVGAGI. The CDR3 extends over 13 amino acids. V trimming: 5 bases; J trimming: 2 bases; junction bases outside the gene matches: 2. CDR3 protein: CASSPGGPYEQYF. In DNA, the CDR3 is TGTGCCAGCAGTCCGGGAGGGCCCTACGAGCAGTACTTC.

V usage is TRBV30 and J usage is TRBJ1-5, with 9 positions matching TRBD1. CDR1 and CDR2 (germline): GTSNPN, SVGIG (reference sequence). The CDR3 is 15 residues long. V lost 2 bases and J lost 6; bases outside the gene matches: 8. The CDR3 here is CAWSITGTGLQPQHF. The CDR3 bases are TGTGCCTGGAGTATCACCGGGACAGGGCTTCAGCCCCAGCATTTT.

CDR3 loop: CASSGFRGNQPQHF. Written as DNA, the CDR3 is TGTGCCAGCAGTGGGTTTAGGGGGAATCAGCCCCAGCATTTT. The rearrangement links TRBV6-1 to TRBJ1-5, with D perhaps TRBD1 (6 bases). Germline-derived CDR1 and CDR2 are MNHNS and SASEGT. The V gene lost 4 bases and the J gene lost 4 bases, with 11 bases spanning the gap. The CDR3 totals 14 residues.

This chain links TRBV27 with TRBJ2-7; 7 bases match TRBD1. CDR1 is MNHEY, CDR2 SMNVEV, per germline (reference sequence). This CDR3 is built from 15 residues. Germline trimming cut 8 bases from V and 4 bases from J; bases unmatched to any gene: 14. The CDR3 spells CASGSTDRVGYEQYF. The CDR3 DNA reads TGTGCCAGCGGATCAACAGACAGGGTTGGATACGAGCAGTACTTC.

J is TRBJ1-5 and V is TRBV2; possibly TRBD1 for D (6 bases). V lost 5 bases to trimming and J lost 1 base, with 15 bases between them. The CDR3 runs to 16 residues. Looked up from germline, CDR1 is SNHLY and CDR2 is FYNNEI. CDR3 DNA: TGTGCCAGCAGTCCGACAGGTCGGCTCAGCAATCAGCCCCAGCATTTT. This sequence encodes CASSPTGRLSNQPQHF.

This chain links TRBV5-6 with TRBJ2-6, with 7 bases lining up with TRBD1. V lost 3 bases and J lost 0; bases outside the gene matches: 9. This CDR3 comprises 18 residues. Germline assignment: CDR1 SGHDT and CDR2 YYEEEE. The CDR3 region has the DNA TGTGCCAGCAGCTCATGGACAGGCGGACTCTCTGGGGCCAACGTCCTGACTTTC. Translation: CASSSWTGGLSGANVLTF.

The chain joins TRBV18 to TRBJ1-1; D remains unclear. CDR1 is KGHSH and CDR2 is LQKENI in the germline V gene. This CDR3 has 15 residues. Trimming removed 0 bases from V and 0 bases from J, with 8 bases in between. DNA of the CDR3: TGTGCCAGCTCACCACCGTACAGTTTGAACACTGAAGCTTTCTTT. It is translated as CASSPPYSLNTEAFF.

V gene TRBV5-6 combines with J gene TRBJ1-5; D gene ambiguous. CDR3 length: 15 residues. V was cut by 1 base and J by 4 bases, with 12 bases left in between. Per germline, CDR1 SGHDT and CDR2 YYEEEE. CDR3 loop: CASSLIGGVNQPQHF. The CDR3 coding sequence is TGTGCCAGCAGCTTGATTGGAGGAGTTAATCAGCCCCAGCATTTT.

The rearrangement joins TRBV4-1 to TRBJ2-1; 9 nucleotides agree with TRBD2. CDR1 and CDR2 from the germline V gene are MGHRA and YSYEKL. This CDR3 is 20 amino acids long. Trimming removed 1 base from V and 1 base from J; junction bases left unmatched: 14. CDR3 loop: CASSQGLIAGDIKSYNEQFF. Here the CDR3 DNA reads TGCGCCAGCAGCCAAGGTCTGATAGCGGGAGATATAAAGTCCTACAATGAGCAGTTCTTC.

The V and J genes are TRBV19 and TRBJ1-5; 9 bases are a match to TRBD1. Losses at the gene ends were 1 base for V and 6 bases for J; bases not matched to a gene: 10. Germline V gene lookup returns CDR1 LNHDA and CDR2 SQIVND (reference sequence). The CDR3 has 17 amino acids. This CDR3 is CASSIASPGQGIQPQHF. In DNA form, the CDR3 reads TGTGCCAGTAGTATAGCATCTCCAGGACAGGGGATTCAGCCCCAGCATTTT.

The chain combines TRBV6-5 with TRBJ2-7; 7 bases match TRBD1. The CDR3 covers 13 residues. J gave up 2 bases and V 6 bases, and 4 bases lay outside the gene matches. From germline, CDR1 is MNHEY and CDR2 SVGAGI. CDR3 sequence: CASRRQGPYEQYF. The CDR3 region has the DNA TGTGCCAGCAGACGACAGGGACCCTACGAGCAGTACTTC.

This chain links TRBV14 with TRBJ2-2; TRBD1 matches at 9 bases. The germline gives CDR1 SGHDN, CDR2 FVKESK. V was clipped by 4 bases and J by 1 base; unmatched bases: 4. The CDR3 is 16 residues long. For the CDR3, the DNA is TGTGCCAGCAGCCCCCCGGGACAGGGGAACACCGGGGAGCTGTTTTTT. Translated: CASSPPGQGNTGELFF.

This clone was counted a single time. The chain is built from TRBV4-1 and TRBJ2-2; 9 positions agree with TRBD2. Germline assignment: CDR1 MGHRA and CDR2 YSYEKL. The CDR3 spans 15 residues. J gave up 7 bases and V 1 base, and 4 bases lay outside the gene matches. The CDR3 nucleotides read TGCGCCAGCAGCCAAGTCGCTAGCGGGGACGGGGAGCTGTTTTTT. Translation: CASSQVASGDGELFF.

The chain joins TRBV6-4 to TRBJ1-2; 9 bases fit TRBD1. CDR3 length: 13 amino acids. Losses at the gene ends were 5 bases for V and 7 bases for J; bases not matched to a gene: 5. Germline CDR1 is MRHNA and CDR2 is SNTAGT. In DNA form, the CDR3 reads TGTGCCAGCAGTTCGGGACAGGGTCTTGGCTACACCTTC. Its protein product is CASSSGQGLGYTF.

About this clone itself: The junction does not match germline at one end; this may be a read error. Other nucleotide sequences from this sample produce the same CDR3. The chain couples TRBV5-1 to TRBJ2-1; TRBD2 matches 8 bases. This CDR3 is 16 amino acids long. CDR1 and CDR2 from the germline V gene are SGHRS and YFSETQ. CDR3 region: CASSYGRGTRSNEQFF. CDR3 DNA sequence: TGCGCCAGCAGCTATGGACGTGGGACTAGAAGCAATGAACAGTTCTTC.

The V call is TRBV27, the J call TRBJ2-1, with unresolved D. The CDR3 covers 12 residues. V was pared by 3 bases and J by 6 bases, with 6 bases between. CDR1 and CDR2 from the germline V gene are MNHEY and SMNVEV (reference sequence). The CDR3 loop reads CASSFVGNEQFF. The CDR3 bases are TGTGCCAGCAGTTTCGTCGGCAATGAGCAGTTCTTC.

The chain couples TRBV19 to TRBJ1-5; D possibly corresponds to TRBD1 (5 bases). The V gene lost 3 bases and the J gene lost 3 bases, with 9 bases spanning the gap. This CDR3 contains 14 residues. Germline assignment: CDR1 LNHDA and CDR2 SQIVND (reference sequence). Here the CDR3 reads CASSITTVNQPQHF. In DNA, the CDR3 is TGTGCCAGTAGTATCACGACAGTCAATCAGCCCCAGCATTTT.